This T cell receptor (beta chain) is from a study of shared clonotypes between healthy human individuals. Study-wide points: Having only a few donors restricted how much genetic and exposure-history diversity was captured. Generation probability values for non-shared clonotypes were lower than those for clonotypes shared by all four donors.

Points on this clone: Its target is unknown.

Every immunoSEQ plate was one replicate of a subset's evenly spread DNA. Assay: immunoSEQ multiplex PCR; the TCRdb copy retains only in-frame clones and omits some. The table records some 1,400,000 clones, roughly 95% of them present only once. Looked up from germline, CDR1 is MDHEN and CDR2 is SYDVKM. The CDR3 has 12 residues. Deletions cut 9 bases from V and 8 bases from J, with 16 bases between. This TCR came from a man aged 25 to 40 in good health. The V gene is TRBV28, the J gene TRBJ1-2, with unresolved D. Sequenced material: naive CD4+ T cells sorted from blood. Subset given: CD45RA+ positively selected. The CDR3 bases are TGTGCCAGAGGAGTCGGGCGTGGCGGCTACACCTTC. It encodes CARGVGRGGYTF.